Each of the 4 T cell receptor beta chains below was sequenced from the same sample in a study of cytomegalovirus exposure and HLA in healthy donors. PCR employed 60 Vbeta and 13 Jbeta primers. Only in-frame clones appear in the TCRdb table, and some are missing; sequencing was by immunoSEQ multiplex PCR. The data contain tens of thousands of clones, roughly 75% of them singletons. Specimen: PBMCs. The receptors were gathered from a young man in good health and CMV-seropositive.

The CDR3: CASSWAGRIYEQYF. The CDR3 DNA reads TGTGCCAGCAGCTGGGCGGGACGGATCTACGAGCAGTACTTC. The rearrangement uses TRBV28 and TRBJ2-7, with D perhaps matching TRBD2 (6 bases). From germline, CDR1 is MDHEN and CDR2 SYDVKM. CDR3 size: 14 residues. Trimming removed 6 bases from V and 3 bases from J, with 15 bases in between.

The chain links TRBV19 to TRBJ1-1, with TRBD1 matching 7 bases. The germline gives CDR1 LNHDA, CDR2 SQIVND (reference sequence). The CDR3 totals 12 residues. The J segment lost 6 bases and the V segment lost 6 bases, leaving 4 bases of the junction unmatched. The CDR3 region has the DNA TGTGCCAGTAGCGGGACAGAGGCTGAAGCTTTCTTT. This codes for CASSGTEAEAFF. Full variable domain (rest looked up from reference TRBV19 and TRBJ1-1): DGGITQSPKYLFRKEGQNVTLSCEQNLNHDAMYWYRQDPGQGLRLIYYSQIVNDFQKGDIAEGYSVSREKKESFPLTVTSAQKNPTAFYLCASSGTEAEAFFGQGTRLTVV.

This chain joins TRBV7-2 and TRBJ2-6, with 9 bases lining up with TRBD2. V was pared by 5 bases and J by 2 bases, with 13 bases of the junction left unmatched. Germline V gene data show CDR1 as SGHTA and CDR2 as FQGNSA. The CDR3 extends over 19 amino acids. The CDR3 here is CASSLEPGLASAGANVLTF. DNA of the CDR3: TGTGCCAGCAGCCTAGAACCGGGACTAGCATCCGCTGGGGCCAACGTCCTGACTTTC.

This clone was detected only a few times. The genes are TRBV29-1 and TRBJ1-1; D unresolved. Between the trimmed V and J ends, which lost 3 bases and 5 bases, there was a span of 13 bases. Germline V gene data show CDR1 as SQVTM and CDR2 as ANQGSEA. This CDR3 has 13 amino acids. The CDR3 DNA follows: TGCAGCGTTGAGTCCGGCGGTGGGACTGAAGCTTTCTTT. Its protein product is CSVESGGGTEAFF.